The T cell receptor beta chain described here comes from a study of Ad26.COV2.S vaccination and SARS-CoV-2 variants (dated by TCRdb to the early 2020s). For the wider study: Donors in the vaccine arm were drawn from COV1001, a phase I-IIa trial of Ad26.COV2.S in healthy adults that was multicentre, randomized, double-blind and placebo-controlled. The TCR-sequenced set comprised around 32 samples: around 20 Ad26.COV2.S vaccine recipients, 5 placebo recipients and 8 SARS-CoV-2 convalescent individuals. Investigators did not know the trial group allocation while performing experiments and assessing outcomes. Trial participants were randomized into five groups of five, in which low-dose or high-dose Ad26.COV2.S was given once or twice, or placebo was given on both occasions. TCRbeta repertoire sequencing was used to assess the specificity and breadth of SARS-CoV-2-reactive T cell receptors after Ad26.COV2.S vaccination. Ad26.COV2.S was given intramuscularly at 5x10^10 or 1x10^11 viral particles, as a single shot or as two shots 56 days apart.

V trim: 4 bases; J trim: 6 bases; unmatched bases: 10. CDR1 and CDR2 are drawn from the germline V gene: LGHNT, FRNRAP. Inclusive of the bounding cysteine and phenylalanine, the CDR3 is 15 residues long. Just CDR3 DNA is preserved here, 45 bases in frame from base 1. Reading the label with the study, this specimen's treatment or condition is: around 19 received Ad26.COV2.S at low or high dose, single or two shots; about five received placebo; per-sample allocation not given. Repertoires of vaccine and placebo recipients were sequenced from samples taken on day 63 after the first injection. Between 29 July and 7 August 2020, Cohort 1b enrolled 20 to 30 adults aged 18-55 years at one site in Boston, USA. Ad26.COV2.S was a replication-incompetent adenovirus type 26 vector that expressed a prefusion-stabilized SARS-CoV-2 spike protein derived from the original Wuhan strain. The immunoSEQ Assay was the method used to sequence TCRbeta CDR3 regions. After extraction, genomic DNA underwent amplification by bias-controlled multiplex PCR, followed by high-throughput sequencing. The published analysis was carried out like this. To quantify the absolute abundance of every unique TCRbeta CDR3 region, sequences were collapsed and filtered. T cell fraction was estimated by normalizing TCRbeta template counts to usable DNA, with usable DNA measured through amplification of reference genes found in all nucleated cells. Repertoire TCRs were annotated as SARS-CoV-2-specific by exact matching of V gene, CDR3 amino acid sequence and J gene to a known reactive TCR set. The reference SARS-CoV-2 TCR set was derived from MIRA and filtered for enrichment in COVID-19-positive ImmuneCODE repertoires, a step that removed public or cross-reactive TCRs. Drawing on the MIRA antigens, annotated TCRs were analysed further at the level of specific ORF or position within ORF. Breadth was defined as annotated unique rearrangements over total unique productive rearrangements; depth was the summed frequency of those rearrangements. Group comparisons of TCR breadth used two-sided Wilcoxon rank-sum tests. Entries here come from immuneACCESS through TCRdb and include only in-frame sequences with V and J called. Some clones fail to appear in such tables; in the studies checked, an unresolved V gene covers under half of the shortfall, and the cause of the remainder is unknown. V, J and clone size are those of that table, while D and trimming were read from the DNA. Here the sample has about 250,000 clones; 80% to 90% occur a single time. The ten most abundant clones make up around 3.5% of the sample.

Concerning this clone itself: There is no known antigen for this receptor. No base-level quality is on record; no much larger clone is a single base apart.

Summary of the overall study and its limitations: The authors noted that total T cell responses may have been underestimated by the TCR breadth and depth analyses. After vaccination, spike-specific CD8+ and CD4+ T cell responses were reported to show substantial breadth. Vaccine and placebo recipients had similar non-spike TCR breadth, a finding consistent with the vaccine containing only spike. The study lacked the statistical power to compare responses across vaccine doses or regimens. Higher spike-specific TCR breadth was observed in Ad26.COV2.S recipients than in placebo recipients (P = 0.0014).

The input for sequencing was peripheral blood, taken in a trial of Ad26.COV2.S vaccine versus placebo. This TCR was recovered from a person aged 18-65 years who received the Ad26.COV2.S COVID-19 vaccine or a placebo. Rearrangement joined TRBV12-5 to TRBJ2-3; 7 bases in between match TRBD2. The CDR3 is CASGSRGEGGDTQYF. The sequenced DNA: TGTGCTAGTGGTTCCCGGGGGGAGGGCGGCGATACGCAGTATTTT. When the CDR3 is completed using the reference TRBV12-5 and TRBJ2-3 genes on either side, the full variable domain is DARVTQTPRHKVTEMGQEVTMRCQPILGHNTVFWYRQTMMQGLELLAYFRNRAPLDDSGMPKDRFSAEMPDATLATLKIQPSEPRDSAVYFCASGSRGEGGDTQYFGPGTRLTVL.